These 21 T cell receptor beta chains came from one sample sequenced in a study of T cells after yellow fever vaccination. TCRdb recomputed calls from the 5' RACE reads with MiXCR, one row per CDR3 protein. In the table there are a few hundred thousand distinct CDR3 sequences, less than 4.5% of which are singletons. Source: PBMCs, taken on the day of the yellow fever booster vaccination. Source of these receptors: a man between 18 and 35 years old who received the YFV17D yellow fever vaccine.

There are many counts of this clonotype. The V call is TRBV7-9, the J call TRBJ1-5; D gene unclear. V lost 1 base, J lost 4 bases, and 8 bases lay in between. CDR3 length equals 14 residues. Germline V gene data show CDR1 as SEHNR and CDR2 as FQNEAQ (reference sequence). The CDR3 is CASSLDTDNQPQHF. The CDR3 DNA reads TGTGCCAGCAGCTTAGACACGGATAATCAGCCCCAGCATTTT. The full variable domain, completed using reference TRBV7-9 and TRBJ1-5, is DTGVSQNPRHKITKRGQNVTFRCDPISEHNRLYWYRQTLGQGPEFLTYFQNEAQLEKSRLLSDRFSAERPKGSFSTLEIQRTEQGDSAMYLCASSLDTDNQPQHFGDGTRLSIL.

This clonotype appeared many times. The rearrangement joins TRBV15 to TRBJ2-3, with D possibly TRBD2 on 6 matching bases. Germline CDR1 and CDR2: LNHNV and YYDKDF (reference sequence). The CDR3 is 14 residues long. The V gene lost 3 bases and the J gene lost 3 bases, with 10 bases spanning the gap. DNA for the CDR3: TGTGCCACCAGCAGCAGCGGAGGGACAGATACGCAGTATTTT. This gives the protein CATSSSGGTDTQYF.

This clonotype was detected a few times. The gene calls are TRBV24-1 and TRBJ2-5, with D perhaps TRBD1 (7 bases). Germline V gene lookup returns CDR1 KGHDR and CDR2 SFDVKD. This CDR3 has 13 amino acids. The germline V and J ends were trimmed by 9 bases and 12 bases, with 22 bases remaining between them. The CDR3 bases are TGTGCCACCTCCAGGGACCAACCCAGGGGGGAGTACTTC. It translates to CATSRDQPRGEYF.

This clonotype was seen many times. The J gene is TRBJ2-1, the V gene TRBV11-2; 8 bases are shared with TRBD1. J was trimmed by 7 bases and V by 6 bases; bases with no gene match: 17. The CDR3 length is 17 residues. CDR1 and CDR2 from the germline V gene are SGHAT and FQNNGV. The CDR3 here is CASSRWAGGPLGNEQFF. CDR3 sequence (DNA): TGTGCCAGCAGTCGATGGGCAGGGGGCCCTTTAGGGAATGAGCAGTTCTTC.

At least ten counts were recorded for this clonotype. The chain recombines TRBV7-9 with TRBJ2-3; unclear D gene. Per germline, CDR1 SEHNR and CDR2 FQNEAQ (reference sequence). The CDR3 sequence is 13 residues long. Trimming removed 3 bases at V and 4 bases at J, with 8 bases between. CDR3 bases: TGTGCCAGCAGCTTTTTGGGCCCAGATACGCAGTATTTT. Protein: CASSFLGPDTQYF.

This clonotype was counted many times. The rearrangement joins TRBV7-7 to TRBJ2-2; TRBD2 matches 8 bases. This CDR3 has 17 amino acids. Unmatched junction bases numbered 11, after V lost 4 bases and J lost 4 bases. Germline V gene sequence: CDR1 SSHAT, CDR2 FNYEAQ (reference sequence). The DNA of the CDR3 is TGTGCCAGCAGCTCGCACCTTAGCGGGGAAGGCACCGGGGAGCTGTTTTTT. Its protein is CASSSHLSGEGTGELFF.

This clonotype was seen at least ten times. The V and J genes are TRBV4-1 and TRBJ2-1, with 7 bases identical to TRBD2. J was trimmed by 4 bases and V by 0 bases; bases with no gene match: 6. This CDR3 is built from 16 residues. Germline values: CDR1 MGHRA, CDR2 YSYEKL. CDR3: CASSQDETSSYNEQFF. Here the CDR3 DNA reads TGCGCCAGCAGCCAAGATGAGACTAGCTCGTACAATGAGCAGTTCTTC.

This clonotype was seen repeatedly, ten times or more. The rearrangement joins TRBV6-2 or TRBV6-3 to TRBJ2-7; D is unclear. V was pared by 4 bases and J by 6 bases, with 10 bases between. CDR3 length: 12 residues. The germline gives CDR1 MNHEY, CDR2 SVGEGT. In DNA, the CDR3 is TGTGCCAGCAGTTCCTCCCACGTCGAGCAGTACTTC. Its protein is CASSSSHVEQYF.

This clonotype has at least ten counts. V gene TRBV4-1 combines with J gene TRBJ2-5, with D tentatively TRBD2 (7 bases). The V gene lost 1 base and the J gene lost 4 bases, with 13 bases spanning the gap. The CDR3 length is 15 residues. Germline CDR1 and CDR2: MGHRA and YSYEKL. CDR3 DNA: TGCGCCAGCAGCCAAGGTTCGGGGGGCCGAGAGACCCAGTACTTC. Its protein product is CASSQGSGGRETQYF.

Many counts were recorded for this clonotype. The V call is TRBV23-1, the J call TRBJ1-1, with D unclear. TRBV23-1 is placed among ORFs of uncertain function. The CDR3 runs to 13 residues. The ends were cut back, 4 bases at V and 1 base at J, with 7 bases in the middle. CDR3 bases: TGCGCCAGCAGTCGGTCCGGGAACACTGAAGCTTTCTTT. It translates to CASSRSGNTEAFF.

The table lists this clonotype with many counts. This chain joins TRBV9 and TRBJ2-7; the D gene could be TRBD1 or TRBD2 (7 bases each). CDR1 SGDLS and CDR2 YYNGEE come from the germline V gene. The length of the CDR3 is 13 residues. The V and J ends lost 5 bases and 6 bases respectively, with 15 bases between them. DNA of the CDR3: TGTGCCAGCAGTTCCAGGGGGGGAGGCGAGCAGTACTTC. Its protein product is CASSSRGGGEQYF.

This clonotype was picked up a small number of times. The CDR3 bases are TGTGCCAGCAGCCAACTGACAGGGTGGGATCAGCCCCAGCATTTT. It codes for CASSQLTGWDQPQHF. This rearrangement joins TRBV27 to TRBJ1-5; 7 bases agree with TRBD1. This CDR3 contains 15 residues. Germline trimming cut 6 bases from V and 5 bases from J; bases unmatched to any gene: 10. Germline V gives CDR1 MNHEY, CDR2 SMNVEV (reference sequence).

This clonotype was counted only a few times. The chain has TRBV7-9 and TRBJ1-6, with D possibly matching TRBD1 (6 bases). Germline V gene lookup returns CDR1 SEHNR and CDR2 FQNEAQ (reference sequence). The CDR3 consists of 17 residues. Trimming removed 3 bases at V and 0 bases at J, with 12 bases between. In DNA form, the CDR3 reads TGTGCCAGCAGCTTGCGGGACACGAGCTCCTATAATTCACCCCTCCACTTT. This sequence encodes CASSLRDTSSYNSPLHF.

This clonotype was found many times. The rearrangement joins TRBV5-1 to TRBJ1-2; D ambiguous. This CDR3 region has 14 residues. Germline V CDR1 and CDR2: SGHRS, YFSETQ. Trimming took 7 bases from V and 4 from J, leaving 17 bases between them. CDR3 bases: TGCGCCAGCGCGCCCCCGACCGAAGGCTATGGCTACACCTTC. Translation: CASAPPTEGYGYTF.

This clonotype was observed a handful of times. This chain connects TRBV7-2 to TRBJ2-1, with 9 bases fitting TRBD1. Trimming at V came to 5 bases and at J to 4 bases, leaving 24 bases not matched to a gene. Germline values: CDR1 SGHTA, CDR2 FQGNSA. This CDR3 is 21 amino acids long. The CDR3 sequence: CASSVPRESQGASTTYNEQFF. The CDR3 region has the DNA TGTGCCAGCAGCGTACCAAGGGAGTCACAGGGGGCTTCAACGACGTACAATGAGCAGTTCTTC.

This clonotype was counted many times. This chain connects TRBV3-1 to TRBJ1-6; a possible D gene is TRBD1 (5 bases). Per germline, CDR1 LGHDT and CDR2 YNNKEL (reference sequence). V dropped 5 bases and J dropped 6 bases, with 8 bases sitting between them. The CDR3 has 13 amino acids. CDR3 coding DNA: TGTGCCAGCAGCACCGGGGGTAATTCACCCCTCCACTTT. As protein: CASSTGGNSPLHF.

The chain joins TRBV7-2 to TRBJ2-7; no firm D call. The CDR3 covers 13 residues. Germline values: CDR1 SGHTA, CDR2 FQGNSA. Deletions cut 3 bases from V and 3 bases from J, with 9 bases between. The DNA for the CDR3 is TGTGCCAGCAGCTTCACCGACCGCTACGAGCAGTACGTC. This sequence encodes CASSFTDRYEQYV.

The genes are TRBV6-2 or TRBV6-3 and TRBJ2-1; weak D call: TRBD2 (6 bases). Germline V lookup: CDR1 MNHEY, CDR2 SVGEGT. The CDR3 loop spans 14 amino acids. V was trimmed by 6 bases and J by 6 bases, leaving 15 bases between them. The CDR3 loop is CASSAGGGSNEQFF. CDR3 bases: TGTGCCAGCAGCGCCGGGGGAGGTAGCAATGAGCAGTTCTTC.

This clonotype has ten or more counts. This chain uses TRBV5-1 with TRBJ2-2, with 11 nucleotides matching TRBD2. The CDR3 is 16 residues long. Trimming at V came to 4 bases and at J to 7 bases, leaving 9 bases not matched to a gene. From germline, CDR1 is SGHRS and CDR2 YFSETQ. The CDR3 nucleotides are TGCGCCAGCAGCCCTCATAGCGGGGGGGCCGGCGGGGAGCTGTTTTTT. It encodes CASSPHSGGAGGELFF. Looking up the rest from reference TRBV5-1 and TRBJ2-2 gives the full variable domain: KAGVTQTPRYLIKTRGQQVTLSCSPISGHRSVSWYQQTPGQGLQFLFEYFSETQRNKGNFPGRFSGRQFSNSRSEMNVSTLELGDSALYLCASSPHSGGAGGELFFGEGSRLTVL.

In its sample, this clonotype was seen many times. The rearrangement uses TRBV6-2 or TRBV6-3 and TRBJ2-1, with 8 bases identical to TRBD1. Germline CDR1 and CDR2: MNHEY and SVGEGT. Germline trimming cut 6 bases from V and 4 bases from J; bases unmatched to any gene: 8. The CDR3 has 15 residues. This CDR3 is CASSSLRGPYNEQFF. CDR3 in DNA: TGTGCCAGCAGCTCCCTCAGGGGGCCATACAATGAGCAGTTCTTC.

The chain couples TRBV21-1 to TRBJ1-6; TRBD1 is the table's D call, not checked against the DNA. TRBV21-1 is deemed a pseudogene. The CDR3 extends over 11 amino acids. The DNA of the CDR3 is TGTGCCAGCACCCTGAGGGGGCCCCTCCACTTT. Translated, it gives CASTLRGPLHF.